Following are 7 T cell receptor beta chains from one sample sequenced in a study of PD-1 blockade in classical Hodgkin lymphoma (TCRdb year 2020). The library was generated by the immunoSEQ multiplex PCR assay. TCRdb stores this immuneACCESS table with in-frame sequences only. Part of the clones is absent; in the studies checked, under half of the shortfall reflects unresolved V genes, and no reason is known for the rest. This sample is represented by more than 60,000 clones; over 85% of them were singletons. The leading ten clones occupy 9.7% of the sample. This sample's time point label indicates: cycle 1 day 1 (C1D1), immediately before nivolumab initiation. Every trial patient had relapsed following autologous stem cell transplantation, and prior brentuximab vedotin exposure was what differed among cohorts A, B and C. The sequencing used peripheral blood mononuclear cells (PBMCs), collected at baseline. These receptors all stem from a human donor with classical Hodgkin lymphoma.

This chain uses TRBV21-1 with TRBJ1-5; TRBD1, the table's D call, lacks a check against the DNA. TRBV21-1 is designated a pseudogene. The CDR3 has 16 amino acids. CDR3 coding DNA: TGTGCCAGCAGCACCCGCGGAGGGGGCAGCAATCAGCCCCAGCATTTT. It encodes CASSTRGGGSNQPQHF.

The rearrangement uses TRBV7-2 and TRBJ2-7, with D possibly being TRBD1 or TRBD2 (5 bases each). The CDR3 length is 17 residues. Germline loops: CDR1 SGHTA, CDR2 FQGNSA. The V end was cut by 2 bases, the J end by 3 bases, with 20 bases between. The CDR3 protein is CASSLQGVGSRGYEQYF. The CDR3 nucleotides are TGTGCCAGCAGCTTACAGGGAGTCGGCAGCCGGGGCTACGAGCAGTACTTC. Together with reference TRBV7-2 and TRBJ2-7, the CDR3 gives the full variable domain: GAGVSQSPSNKVTEKGKDVELRCDPISGHTALYWYRQSLGQGLEFLIYFQGNSAPDKSGLPSDRFSAERTGGSVSTLTIQRTQQEDSAVYLCASSLQGVGSRGYEQYFGPGTRLTVT.

The V call is TRBV6-1, the J call TRBJ1-1; D is unresolved. CDR1 MNHNS and CDR2 SASEGT come from the germline V gene. The CDR3 is 13 residues long. Trimming left V 10 bases short and J 0 bases short, with 12 bases between. The chain's CDR3 is CATSGLMNTEAFF. The CDR3 bases are TGTGCCACCTCCGGACTTATGAACACTGAAGCTTTCTTT.

This clone was observed a single time. V gene TRBV2 combines with J gene TRBJ2-3; D gene ambiguous. This CDR3 has 14 amino acids. Germline V gene data show CDR1 as SNHLY and CDR2 as FYNNEI. The V gene lost 4 bases and the J gene lost 0 bases, with 8 bases spanning the gap. The CDR3 spells CASSVGKSTDTQYF. CDR3 nucleotide sequence: TGTGCCAGCAGTGTTGGTAAGAGCACAGATACGCAGTATTTT.

The chain links TRBV28 to TRBJ2-5, with no clear D. The ends were cut back, 7 bases at V and 1 base at J, with 10 bases in the middle. This CDR3 comprises 13 residues. CDR1 is MDHEN, CDR2 SYDVKM, per germline. The CDR3 nucleotides are TGTGCCAGCACCTACAGCCTCCAAGAGACCCAGTACTTC. Amino acids: CASTYSLQETQYF.

This chain connects TRBV28 to TRBJ2-7; a possible D gene is TRBD2 (6 bases). V shed 4 bases and J shed 0 bases, with 13 bases lying between them. Germline V gene lookup returns CDR1 MDHEN and CDR2 SYDVKM. The CDR3 has 15 residues. In DNA form, the CDR3 reads TGTGCCAGCAGTTGGGGAGGTTTGAGCTCCTACGAGCAGTACTTC. Protein: CASSWGGLSSYEQYF.

The J gene is TRBJ2-7, the V gene TRBV5-4; a possible D gene is TRBD1 (6 bases). The length of the CDR3 is 15 residues. The germline V gene has CDR1 SGHNT and CDR2 YYREEE (reference sequence). Deletions cut 0 bases from V and 4 bases from J, with 14 bases between. Here the CDR3 reads CASSLGTGLFYEQYF. CDR3 DNA sequence: TGTGCCAGCAGCTTGGGAACAGGGCTTTTTTACGAGCAGTACTTC.